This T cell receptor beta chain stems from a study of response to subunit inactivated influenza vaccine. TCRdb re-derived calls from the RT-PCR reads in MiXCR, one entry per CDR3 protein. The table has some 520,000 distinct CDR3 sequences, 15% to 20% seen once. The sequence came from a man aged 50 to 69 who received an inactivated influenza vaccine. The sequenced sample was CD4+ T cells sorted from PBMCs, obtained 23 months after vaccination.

The CDR3 nucleotides read TGCGCCAGCAGTGAGTCACTGGGCAGGGGATACGAGCAGTACTTC. Protein: CASSESLGRGYEQYF. V is TRBV10-2 and J is TRBJ2-7; D possibly corresponds to TRBD1 (6 bases). The germline gives CDR1 WSHSY, CDR2 SAAADI. V lost 0 bases, J lost 4 bases, and 13 bases lay in between. The CDR3 is 15 amino acids.